These 29 T cell receptor beta chains were sequenced from one sample in a study of T cell responses to AZD1222 COVID-19 vaccine. Only in-frame clones appear in the TCRdb table, and some are missing; sequencing was by immunoSEQ multiplex PCR. The sample contains roughly 77,000 clones, more than 85% of which appear only once. The sequenced sample was peripheral blood, obtained 28 days after the second AZD1222 dose. These receptor sequences come from an adult who received the AZD1222 COVID-19 vaccine.

The V and J genes are TRBV19 and TRBJ1-3, with TRBD1 matching over 7 bases. Germline V CDR1 and CDR2: LNHDA, SQIVND (reference sequence). This CDR3 spans 16 amino acids. The J segment lost 1 base and the V segment lost 3 bases, leaving 6 bases of the junction unmatched. The CDR3 sequence: CASSIGQAPSGNTIYF. In nucleotides, the CDR3 is TGTGCCAGTAGTATCGGACAGGCTCCTTCTGGAAACACCATATATTTT.

The chain joins TRBV6-6 to TRBJ1-4; 8 bases map to TRBD1. Germline trimming cut 2 bases from V and 10 bases from J; bases unmatched to any gene: 6. In germline, CDR1 is MNHNY, CDR2 SVGAGI (reference sequence). The CDR3 is 14 residues long. The CDR3 nucleotides are TGTGCCAGCAGTTACACCAGACAGGGGCGAAAACTGTTTTTT. It specifies CASSYTRQGRKLFF.

The V gene is TRBV4-1, the J gene TRBJ2-3; D not certain. The CDR3 contains 18 residues. Germline V lookup: CDR1 MGHRA, CDR2 YSYEKL. V was shortened by 1 base and J by 4 bases, with 21 bases between the two germline ends. CDR3 protein: CASSQVPPSDQNADTQYF. CDR3 nucleotides: TGCGCCAGCAGCCAAGTTCCTCCCTCGGACCAAAACGCAGATACGCAGTATTTT.

This clone has just a few counts. The chain joins TRBV10-2 to TRBJ2-2, with a tentative D call TRBD2 (6 bases). This CDR3 has 14 amino acids. Trimming cost V 3 bases and J 7 bases, with 12 bases left between them. Germline CDR1 and CDR2: WSHSY and SAAADI. CDR3 nucleotide sequence: TGCGCCAGCAGTGAACTAGCTCGCGTCGGGGAGCTGTTTTTT. Its translation is CASSELARVGELFF.

The chain uses TRBV5-4 and TRBJ1-5, with D tentatively TRBD1 (6 bases). V lost 3 bases and J lost 0, with 10 bases in between. Germline V CDR1 and CDR2: SGHNT, YYREEE (reference sequence). The CDR3 has 15 residues. The CDR3 here is CASSSDRNSNQPQHF. CDR3 bases: TGTGCCAGCAGCTCGGACAGAAATAGCAATCAGCCCCAGCATTTT.

This rearrangement joins TRBV30 to TRBJ1-1, with 8 nucleotides matching TRBD1. V lost 4 bases to trimming and J lost 5 bases; unmatched junction nucleotides: 6. The CDR3 length is 13 residues. Germline V gene lookup returns CDR1 GTSNPN and CDR2 SVGIG (reference sequence). The CDR3 sequence is CAWTGQAVTEAFF. The CDR3 DNA sequence: TGTGCCTGGACGGGACAGGCGGTAACTGAAGCTTTCTTT.

The gene calls are TRBV6-4 and TRBJ1-2, with D maybe TRBD1 (6 bases). CDR1 MRHNA and CDR2 SNTAGT come from the germline V gene. V was shortened by 2 bases and J by 4 bases, with 14 bases between the two germline ends. CDR3 length: 15 amino acids. For the CDR3, the DNA is TGTGCCAGCAGTGACATACAGGGAGGGCCCTATGGCTACACCTTC. Amino acids: CASSDIQGGPYGYTF.

V and J are TRBV11-1 and TRBJ2-3; D not resolved. The CDR3 runs to 15 residues. The ends were cut back, 5 bases at V and 4 bases at J, with 16 bases in the middle. Germline CDR1 is SGHAT and CDR2 is FQDESV (reference sequence). The CDR3 coding sequence is TGTGCCAGCAGCGGAATACTGGGGATGGCAGATACGCAGTATTTT. Amino acid sequence: CASSGILGMADTQYF.

This sequence joins TRBV10-3 and TRBJ2-1; 7 bases are a match to TRBD1. This CDR3 region has 15 residues. V was pared by 1 base and J by 2 bases, with 2 bases of the junction left unmatched. Per the germline V gene, CDR1 is ENHRY and CDR2 is SYGVKD. CDR3 nucleotide sequence: TGTGCCATCAGTGAGTTGGGACAGACCTACAATGAGCAGTTCTTC. Residues: CAISELGQTYNEQFF.

J is TRBJ1-5 and V is TRBV28; D is ambiguous. CDR3 size: 15 residues. Trimming pared 4 bases from V and 0 bases from J, leaving 10 bases between. CDR1 MDHEN and CDR2 SYDVKM come from the germline V gene. This chain's CDR3 is CASSWTGYSNQPQHF. CDR3 sequence (DNA): TGTGCCAGCAGTTGGACCGGGTATAGCAATCAGCCCCAGCATTTT.

The rearrangement joins TRBV6-5 to TRBJ1-2; tentatively, D is TRBD1 (6 bases). Trimming cost V 3 bases and J 7 bases, with 12 bases left between them. Germline CDR1 reads MNHEY; CDR2 reads SVGAGI. This CDR3 has 13 residues. CDR3 in DNA: TGTGCCAGCAGTTATAAGGGGGAGCGTGGCTACACCTTC. Amino acids: CASSYKGERGYTF.

The chain couples TRBV6-4 to TRBJ2-1; TRBD2 matches at 12 bases. CDR1 MRHNA and CDR2 SNTAGT come from the germline V gene. V shed 1 base and J 7 bases; nucleotides not matched to a gene: 2. The length of the CDR3 is 15 residues. CDR3 residues: CASSDYGTSGNEQFF. CDR3 DNA: TGTGCCAGCAGTGACTATGGGACTAGCGGGAATGAGCAGTTCTTC.

CDR3 DNA sequence: TGCGCCAGCAGCTTGGCTATGGGAAGCGGTTCACCCCTCCACTTT. Amino acids: CASSLAMGSGSPLHF. The chain couples TRBV5-1 to TRBJ1-6, with D uncertain. Trimming stripped 0 bases from V and 9 bases from J, with 13 bases between. The CDR3 is 15 amino acids. Germline values: CDR1 SGHRS, CDR2 YFSETQ.

The chain has TRBV13 and TRBJ2-1; 7 positions agree with TRBD2. The J segment lost 6 bases and the V segment lost 1 base, leaving 6 bases of the junction unmatched. The V gene's germline CDR1 is PRHDT and CDR2 FYEKMQ (reference sequence). This CDR3 has 15 amino acids. CDR3 sequence reads: CASSLVGGRSNEQFF. The CDR3 DNA reads as TGTGCCAGCAGCTTAGTAGGCGGGAGAAGCAATGAGCAGTTCTTC.

The V gene is TRBV9, the J gene TRBJ2-3, with 8 bases matching TRBD2. CDR3 size: 20 residues. After removal of 0 bases from V and 5 bases from J, the junction contained 20 bases not matched to a gene. Per germline, CDR1 SGDLS and CDR2 YYNGEE. In nucleotides, the CDR3 is TGTGCCAGCAGCGTAGCTACGGGAGGGGGTTTGGAAGGCAACCAAGATACGCAGTATTTT. This codes for CASSVATGGGLEGNQDTQYF.

V and J are TRBV9 and TRBJ1-4; weak D call: TRBD1 (6 bases). The CDR3 spans 20 residues. Germline V gene sequence: CDR1 SGDLS, CDR2 YYNGEE. V lost 4 bases and J lost 6, with 31 bases in between. The chain's CDR3 is CASSPLGHRARTVGDEKLFF. CDR3 DNA: TGTGCCAGCAGCCCCCTAGGCCACAGGGCTAGGACCGTAGGGGATGAAAAACTGTTTTTT.

The chain links TRBV4-1 to TRBJ2-7; TRBD1 agrees at 10 bases. V was pared by 2 bases and J by 4 bases, with 5 bases of the junction left unmatched. CDR3 length: 15 amino acids. Germline values: CDR1 MGHRA, CDR2 YSYEKL. This chain's CDR3 is CASSQWWTGGYEQYF. The CDR3, as DNA: TGCGCCAGCAGCCAATGGTGGACAGGGGGTTACGAGCAGTACTTC.

This chain uses TRBV5-8 with TRBJ2-7; 11 bases are shared with TRBD2. The V gene's germline CDR1 is SGHTS and CDR2 YDEGEE. This CDR3 region has 16 residues. The ends lost 0 bases at V and 5 bases at J; junction bases unmatched: 7. CDR3 sequence: CASSLVTSGRKDEQYF. CDR3 nucleotides: TGTGCCAGCAGCTTGGTTACTAGCGGGAGAAAGGACGAGCAGTACTTC.

The chain combines TRBV6-2 or TRBV6-3 with TRBJ1-1, with TRBD1 as a possible D gene (5 bases). Germline V gives CDR1 MNHEY, CDR2 SVGEGT. The CDR3 contains 11 residues. V dropped 5 bases and J dropped 5 bases, with 6 bases sitting between them. CDR3 protein: CASSQGTEAFF. The CDR3 DNA reads as TGTGCCAGCAGTCAGGGAACTGAAGCTTTCTTT.

For the CDR3, the DNA is TGTGCCAGCAGCCCCTCGTTACCGACAGATTATAGCAATCAGCCCCAGCATTTT. Encoded protein: CASSPSLPTDYSNQPQHF. This chain joins TRBV7-9 and TRBJ1-5, with D tentatively TRBD1 (5 bases). This CDR3 spans 18 amino acids. Germline CDR1 and CDR2: SEHNR and FQNEAQ (reference sequence). The V end lost 5 bases, the J end lost 0 bases, and 20 bases lay between the germline ends.

The chain has TRBV28 and TRBJ1-4; D perhaps matches TRBD1 (6 bases). The CDR3 spans 16 residues. Germline CDR1 and CDR2: MDHEN and SYDVKM. Trimming removed 6 bases from V and 8 bases from J, with 22 bases in between. CDR3 DNA sequence: TGTGCCAGCAGCGCAATGCGTGGGGGCTCGCGGGAAAAACTGTTTTTT. Its protein is CASSAMRGGSREKLFF. Full variable domain (remainder filled in from reference TRBV28 and TRBJ1-4): DVKVTQSSRYLVKRTGEKVFLECVQDMDHENMFWYRQDPGLGLRLIYFSYDVKMKEKGDIPEGYSVSREKKERFSLILESASTNQTSMYLCASSAMRGGSREKLFFGSGTQLSVL.

The chain uses TRBV19 and TRBJ2-3; 7 bases fit TRBD2. This CDR3 is built from 16 residues. The trim removed 3 bases at V and 2 bases at J, leaving 8 bases unmatched. CDR1 is LNHDA and CDR2 is SQIVND in the germline V gene (reference sequence). The CDR3 region is CASSMKGGVFTDTQYF. In DNA form, the CDR3 reads TGTGCCAGTAGTATGAAGGGAGGGGTCTTCACAGATACGCAGTATTTT.

The V gene is TRBV19, the J gene TRBJ2-5, with D perhaps TRBD1 (6 bases). This CDR3 spans 15 amino acids. Per the germline V gene, CDR1 is LNHDA and CDR2 is SQIVND (reference sequence). V gave up 4 bases and J gave up 4 bases, with 16 bases separating them. CDR3 residues: CASSTVLTGLETQYF. The CDR3 DNA sequence: TGTGCCAGTAGTACCGTACTCACAGGGTTAGAGACCCAGTACTTC.

The chain joins TRBV12-2 to TRBJ2-5; the table calls TRBD1, which could not be checked here. TRBV12-2 represents a pseudogene. This CDR3 region has 18 residues. The CDR3 nucleotides are TGTGCAAGTCGCTTAGAAGGTTGGGCCGACCCTACACAAGAGACCCAGTACTTC. This encodes CASRLEGWADPTQETQYF.

The rearrangement links TRBV9 to TRBJ2-1, with 13 nucleotides matching TRBD2. V lost 4 bases to trimming and J lost 7 bases; unmatched junction nucleotides: 8. CDR3 length: 16 residues. Germline values: CDR1 SGDLS, CDR2 YYNGEE. CDR3 residues: CASSKAGTSGINEQFF. The CDR3 nucleotides are TGTGCCAGCAGCAAAGCCGGGACTAGCGGGATAAATGAGCAGTTCTTC.

This chain joins TRBV10-3 and TRBJ1-1, with D uncertain. The germline CDR1 and CDR2 sequences are ENHRY and SYGVKD. V lost 4 bases, J lost 6 bases, and 9 bases lay in between. CDR3 length: 12 amino acids. DNA of the CDR3: TGTGCCATCAGTGGGGGTGCCTCTGAAGCTTTCTTT. Protein: CAISGGASEAFF.

The V gene is TRBV12-3 or TRBV12-4, the J gene TRBJ1-5; D gene ambiguous. Deletions cut 8 bases from V and 10 bases from J, with 18 bases between. The CDR3 contains 13 residues. The CDR3 reads CASLLGAKGPQHF. CDR3 nucleotide sequence: TGTGCCAGCCTCCTGGGTGCTAAAGGCCCCCAGCATTTT.

The chain carries TRBV6-4 and TRBJ1-4; the D gene is possibly TRBD1 (5 bases). V lost 5 bases and J lost 7, with 17 bases in between. From germline, CDR1 is MRHNA and CDR2 SNTAGT. The CDR3 loop spans 15 amino acids. As DNA, the CDR3 is TGTGCCAGCAGTTCCCCGGGACTTACCACTGAAAAACTGTTTTTT. Translating gives CASSSPGLTTEKLFF.

V usage is TRBV6-5 and J usage is TRBJ1-3, with D perhaps matching TRBD1 (5 bases). Trimming stripped 0 bases from V and 8 bases from J, with 17 bases between. There are 16 residues in the CDR3. Germline values: CDR1 MNHEY, CDR2 SVGAGI. The CDR3 DNA reads as TGTGCCAGCAGTTACTCACTTGCAGGGCCGGCGGACACCATATATTTT. Protein sequence: CASSYSLAGPADTIYF.